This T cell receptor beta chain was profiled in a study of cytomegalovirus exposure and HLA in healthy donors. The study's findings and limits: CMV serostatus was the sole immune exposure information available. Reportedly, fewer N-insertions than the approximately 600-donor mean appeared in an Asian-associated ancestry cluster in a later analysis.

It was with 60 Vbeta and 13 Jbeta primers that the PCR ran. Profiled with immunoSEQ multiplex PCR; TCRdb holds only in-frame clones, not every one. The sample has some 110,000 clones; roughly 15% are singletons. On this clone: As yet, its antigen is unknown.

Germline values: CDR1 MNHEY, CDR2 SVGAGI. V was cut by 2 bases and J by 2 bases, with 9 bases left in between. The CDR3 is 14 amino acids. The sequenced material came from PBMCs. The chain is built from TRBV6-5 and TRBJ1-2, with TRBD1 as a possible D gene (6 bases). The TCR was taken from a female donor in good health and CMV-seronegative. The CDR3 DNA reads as TGTGCCAGCAGTTACGGCCAGGGGAACTATGGCTACACCTTC. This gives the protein CASSYGQGNYGYTF.